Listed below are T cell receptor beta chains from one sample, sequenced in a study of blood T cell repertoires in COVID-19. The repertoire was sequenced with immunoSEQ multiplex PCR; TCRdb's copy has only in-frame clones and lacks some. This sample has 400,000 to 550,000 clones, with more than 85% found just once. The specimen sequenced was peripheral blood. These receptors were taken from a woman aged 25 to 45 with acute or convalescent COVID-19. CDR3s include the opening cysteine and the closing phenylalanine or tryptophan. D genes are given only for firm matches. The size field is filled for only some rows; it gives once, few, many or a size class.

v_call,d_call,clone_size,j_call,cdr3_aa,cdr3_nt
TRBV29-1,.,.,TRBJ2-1,CSVEGVGGIGNEQFF,TGCAGCGTTGAAGGCGTGGGGGGTATCGGCAATGAGCAGTTCTTC
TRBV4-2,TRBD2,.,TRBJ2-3,CASSPLAGGFTDTQYF,TGTGCCAGCAGCCCCCTGGCGGGGGGATTCACAGATACGCAGTATTTT
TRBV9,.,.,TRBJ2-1,CASSVAPGNEQFF,TGTGCCAGCAGCGTAGCTCCGGGGAATGAGCAGTTCTTC
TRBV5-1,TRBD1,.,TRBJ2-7,CASSLALPRDRTPYEQYF,TGCGCCAGCAGCTTGGCTTTACCCCGGGACAGAACGCCCTACGAGCAGTACTTC
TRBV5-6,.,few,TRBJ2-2,CASRVRGYANTGELFF,TGTGCCAGCAGGGTCCGAGGGTACGCGAACACCGGGGAGCTGTTTTTT
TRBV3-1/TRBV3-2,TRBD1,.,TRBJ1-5,CASSPGQVSNQPQHF,TGTGCCAGCAGCCCAGGACAGGTGAGCAATCAGCCCCAGCATTTT
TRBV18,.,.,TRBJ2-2,CASHSLAGELFF,TGTGCCAGCCACTCCCTAGCCGGGGAGCTGTTTTTT
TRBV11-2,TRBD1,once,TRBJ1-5,CASSAPRGIPNQPQHF,TGTGCCAGCAGCGCCCCCAGGGGGATACCAAATCAGCCCCAGCATTTT
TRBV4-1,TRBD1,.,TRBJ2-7,CASSQPGTGGAYEQYF,TGCGCCAGCAGCCAACCCGGGACAGGGGGCGCGTACGAGCAGTACTTC
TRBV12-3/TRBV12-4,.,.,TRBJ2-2,CASSFVAGELFF,TGTGCCAGCAGTTTTGTCGCCGGGGAGCTGTTTTTT
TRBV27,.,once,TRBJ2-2,CASRSGNTGELFF,TGTGCCAGCCGGAGCGGGAACACCGGGGAGCTGTTTTTT
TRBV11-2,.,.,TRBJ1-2,CASSPGHLYGYTF,TGTGCCAGCAGCCCGGGACACCTCTATGGCTACACCTTC
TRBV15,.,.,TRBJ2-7,CATSPHRREQYF,TGTGCCACCAGCCCCCACCGGAGGGAGCAGTACTTC
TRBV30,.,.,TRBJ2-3,CAWSEGVTDTQYF,TGTGCCTGGAGTGAAGGAGTCACAGATACGCAGTATTTT
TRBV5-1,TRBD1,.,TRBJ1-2,CASRPGQGGSGYTF,TGCGCCAGCAGACCAGGACAGGGAGGATCGGGCTACACCTTC
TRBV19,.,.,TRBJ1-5,CASSVDTQPQHF,TGTGCCAGTAGCGTTGACACTCAGCCCCAGCATTTT
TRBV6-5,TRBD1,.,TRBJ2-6,CASRRTGTGANVLTF,TGTGCCAGCAGGAGGACAGGGACTGGGGCCAACGTCCTGACTTTC
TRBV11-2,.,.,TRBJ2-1,CASSLEAGTSPFF,TGTGCCAGCAGCCTAGAGGCGGGGACCTCACCTTTCTTC
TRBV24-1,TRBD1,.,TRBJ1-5,CATSDAKPTGSNQPQHF,TGTGCCACCAGTGATGCGAAACCGACAGGGTCTAATCAGCCCCAGCATTTT
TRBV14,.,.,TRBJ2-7,CASSQDFGSAYEQYF,TGTGCCAGCAGCCAAGATTTCGGTTCAGCGTACGAGCAGTACTTC
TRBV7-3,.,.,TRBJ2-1,CASSLSYGSSYNEQFF,TGTGCCAGCAGCTTATCTTATGGGAGCTCCTACAATGAGCAGTTCTTC
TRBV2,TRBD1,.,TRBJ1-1,CASSATGEVTEAFF,TGTGCCAGCAGCGCAACAGGGGAGGTCACTGAAGCTTTCTTT
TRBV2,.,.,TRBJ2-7,CVMHDRNGYEQYF,TGTGTCATGCACGACCGAAACGGGTACGAGCAGTACTTC
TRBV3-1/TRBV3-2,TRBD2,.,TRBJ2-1,CASSQTSGGANEQFF,TGTGCCAGCAGCCAGACTAGCGGGGGGGCGAATGAGCAGTTCTTC
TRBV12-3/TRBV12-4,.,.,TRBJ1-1,CASSAGWAEAFF,TGTGCCAGCAGCGCAGGGTGGGCTGAAGCTTTCTTT
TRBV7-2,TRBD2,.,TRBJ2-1,CASSLVATSGGYEQFF,TGTGCCAGCAGCTTAGTTGCGACTAGCGGGGGTTATGAGCAGTTCTTC
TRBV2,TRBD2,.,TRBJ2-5,CASSDLLAGRETQYF,TGTGCCAGCAGTGATTTACTAGCGGGGAGGGAGACCCAGTACTTC
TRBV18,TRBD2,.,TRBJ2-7,CASSRAGSSYEQYF,TGTGCCAGCTCCAGAGCGGGGAGCTCCTACGAGCAGTACTTC